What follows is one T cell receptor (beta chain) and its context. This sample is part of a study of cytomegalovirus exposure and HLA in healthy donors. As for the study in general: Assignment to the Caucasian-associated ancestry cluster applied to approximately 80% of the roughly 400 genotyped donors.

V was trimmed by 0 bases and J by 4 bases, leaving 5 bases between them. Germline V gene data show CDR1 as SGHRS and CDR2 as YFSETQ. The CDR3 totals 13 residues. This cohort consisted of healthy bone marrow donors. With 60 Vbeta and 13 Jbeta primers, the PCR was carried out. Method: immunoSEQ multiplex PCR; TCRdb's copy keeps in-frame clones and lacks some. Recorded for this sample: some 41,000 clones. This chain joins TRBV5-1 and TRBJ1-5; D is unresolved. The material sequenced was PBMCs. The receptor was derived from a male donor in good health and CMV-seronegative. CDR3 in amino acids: CASSLEPNQPQHF. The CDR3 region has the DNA TGCGCCAGCAGCTTGGAGCCGAATCAGCCCCAGCATTTT.